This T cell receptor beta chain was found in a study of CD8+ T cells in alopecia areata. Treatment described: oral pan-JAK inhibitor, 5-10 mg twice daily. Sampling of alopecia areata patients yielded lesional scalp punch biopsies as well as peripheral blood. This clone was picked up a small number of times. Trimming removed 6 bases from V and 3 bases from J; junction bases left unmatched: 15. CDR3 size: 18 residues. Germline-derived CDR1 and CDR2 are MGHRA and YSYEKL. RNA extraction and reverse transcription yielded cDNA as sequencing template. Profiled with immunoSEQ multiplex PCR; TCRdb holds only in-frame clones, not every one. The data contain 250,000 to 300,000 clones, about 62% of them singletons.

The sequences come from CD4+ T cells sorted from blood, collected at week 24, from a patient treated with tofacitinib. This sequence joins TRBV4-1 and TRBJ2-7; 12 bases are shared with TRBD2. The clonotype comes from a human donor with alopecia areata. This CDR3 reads CASSTKGLAGTRGYEQYF. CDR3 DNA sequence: TGCGCCAGCAGTACTAAAGGACTAGCGGGGACAAGGGGCTACGAGCAGTACTTC.